This T cell receptor (beta chain) appears in the sequencing data of a study of graft-versus-host responses after intestinal transplantation. Overall study context: After anti-thymocyte globulin induction, recipients took tacrolimus and steroids for approximately three years. Study-level findings and limits: Those patients showing graft-donor T cell macrochimerism displayed high graft-versus-host to host-versus-graft clonal ratios in allografts.

Data came from immunoSEQ multiplex PCR; TCRdb stores just in-frame clones and leaves some out. The sample yields 88,000 or so clones, 85% to 90% seen once. This clone was observed a single time. Its matching antigen is unknown. Trimming at V came to 6 bases and at J to 4 bases, leaving 7 bases not matched to a gene. Germline assignment: CDR1 SGHVS and CDR2 FNYEAQ. The CDR3 covers 15 residues. The TCR was taken from a human donor who received an intestinal transplant. Sequencing used unstimulated CD4+ T cells sorted from spleen or lymph node cells, obtained before intestinal transplant. This chain uses TRBV7-6 with TRBJ1-3, with 9 bases lining up with TRBD1. The DNA for the CDR3 is TGTGCCAGCAGTTCGGACAGGGGCTCGGGAAACACCATATATTTT. Amino acids: CASSSDRGSGNTIYF. Supplemented by reference TRBV7-6 and TRBJ1-3, the full variable domain reads GAGVSQSPRYKVTKRGQDVALRCDPISGHVSLYWYRQALGQGPEFLTYFNYEAQQDKSGLPNDRFSAERPEGSISTLTIQRTEQRDSAMYRCASSSDRGSGNTIYFGEGSWLTVV.